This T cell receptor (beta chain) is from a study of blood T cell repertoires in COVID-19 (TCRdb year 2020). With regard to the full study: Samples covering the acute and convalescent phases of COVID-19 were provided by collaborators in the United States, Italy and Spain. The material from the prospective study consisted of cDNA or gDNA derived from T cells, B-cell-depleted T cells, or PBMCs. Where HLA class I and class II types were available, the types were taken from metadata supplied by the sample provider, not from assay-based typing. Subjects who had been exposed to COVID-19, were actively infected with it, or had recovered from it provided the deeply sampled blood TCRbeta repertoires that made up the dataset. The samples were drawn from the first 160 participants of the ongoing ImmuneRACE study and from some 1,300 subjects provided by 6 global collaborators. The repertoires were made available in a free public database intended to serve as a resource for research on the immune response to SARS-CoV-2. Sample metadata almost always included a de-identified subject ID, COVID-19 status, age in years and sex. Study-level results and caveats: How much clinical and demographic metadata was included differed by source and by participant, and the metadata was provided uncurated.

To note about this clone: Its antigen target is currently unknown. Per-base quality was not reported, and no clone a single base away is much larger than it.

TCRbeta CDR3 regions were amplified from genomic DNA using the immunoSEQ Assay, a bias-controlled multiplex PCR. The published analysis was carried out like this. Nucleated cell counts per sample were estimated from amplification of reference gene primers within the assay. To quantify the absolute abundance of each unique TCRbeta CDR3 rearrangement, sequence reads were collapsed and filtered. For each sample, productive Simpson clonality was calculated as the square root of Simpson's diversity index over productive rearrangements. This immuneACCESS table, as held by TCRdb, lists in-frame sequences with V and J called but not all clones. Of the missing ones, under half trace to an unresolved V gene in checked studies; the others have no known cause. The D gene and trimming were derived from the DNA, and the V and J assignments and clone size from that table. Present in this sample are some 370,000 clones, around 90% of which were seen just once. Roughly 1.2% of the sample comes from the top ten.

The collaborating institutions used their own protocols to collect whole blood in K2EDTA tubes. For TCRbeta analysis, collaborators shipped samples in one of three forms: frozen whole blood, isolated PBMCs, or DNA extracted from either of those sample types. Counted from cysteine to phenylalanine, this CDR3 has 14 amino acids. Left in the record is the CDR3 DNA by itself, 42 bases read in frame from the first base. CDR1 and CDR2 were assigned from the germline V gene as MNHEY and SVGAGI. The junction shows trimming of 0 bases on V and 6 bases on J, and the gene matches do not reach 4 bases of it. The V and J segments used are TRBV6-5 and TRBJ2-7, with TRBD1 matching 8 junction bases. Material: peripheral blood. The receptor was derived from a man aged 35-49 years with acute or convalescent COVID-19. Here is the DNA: TGTGCCAGCAGTTACTCGGGCAGGGGGCTCGAGCAGTACTTC. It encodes CASSYSGRGLEQYF.